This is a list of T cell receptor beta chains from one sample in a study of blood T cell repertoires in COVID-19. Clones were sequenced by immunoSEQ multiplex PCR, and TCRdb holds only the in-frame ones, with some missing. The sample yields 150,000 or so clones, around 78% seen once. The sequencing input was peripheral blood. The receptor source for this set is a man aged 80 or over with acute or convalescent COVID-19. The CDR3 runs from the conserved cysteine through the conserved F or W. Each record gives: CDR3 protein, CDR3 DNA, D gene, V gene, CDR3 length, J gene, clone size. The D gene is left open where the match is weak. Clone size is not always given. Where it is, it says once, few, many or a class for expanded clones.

CAWSASAAGGVPQYF	TGTGCCTGGAGTGCCTCCGCGGCAGGGGGCGTGCCCCAGTACTTC	TRBD1	TRBV30	15	TRBJ2-5	.
CASSRQGGPYGYTF	TGCGCCAGCAGCCGACAGGGGGGGCCCTATGGCTACACCTTC	TRBD1	TRBV4-1	14	TRBJ1-2	once
CASSLTTYGYTF	TGTGCCAGCAGCCTCACCACTTATGGCTACACCTTC	.	TRBV7-9	12	TRBJ1-2	.
CASSFQGAKGYTF	TGTGCCAGCAGTTTTCAGGGGGCGAAAGGCTACACCTTC	TRBD1	TRBV28	13	TRBJ1-2	.
CASSPRQGSSYEQYF	TGTGCCAGCAGCCCGAGACAGGGGAGCTCCTACGAGCAGTACTTC	TRBD1	TRBV6-5	15	TRBJ2-7	few
CASSQRARADTQYF	TGTGCCAGCAGCCAGCGGGCCAGAGCAGATACGCAGTATTTT	.	TRBV3-1/TRBV3-2	14	TRBJ2-3	.
CASSTGTSGGETQYF	TGTGCCAGCAGCACGGGGACTAGCGGGGGAGAGACCCAGTACTTC	TRBD2	TRBV7-9	15	TRBJ2-5	.
CASSTDRTLGNTIYF	TGTGCCAGTAGCACGGACAGAACTCTTGGAAACACCATATATTTT	.	TRBV19	15	TRBJ1-3	.
CASNLRGAGGYTF	TGCGCCAGCAACCTACGGGGGGCTGGAGGCTACACCTTC	.	TRBV5-1	13	TRBJ1-2	.
CASSQGPVGAYEQYF	TGCGCCAGCAGCCAAGGTCCGGTGGGGGCGTACGAGCAGTACTTC	.	TRBV4-1	15	TRBJ2-7	.
CASSLGTGLGEKLFF	TGCGCCAGCAGCTTGGGGACAGGGTTAGGGGAAAAACTGTTTTTT	TRBD1	TRBV5-1	15	TRBJ1-4	few
CASSPGQVTEAFF	TGTGCCAGCAGCCCCGGACAGGTCACTGAAGCTTTCTTT	TRBD1	TRBV7-9	13	TRBJ1-1	.
CASSYSRGSAAEAFF	TGTGCCAGCAGTTACTCCCGGGGGTCCGCCGCTGAAGCTTTCTTT	.	TRBV6-5	15	TRBJ1-1	.
CASSQETSGGSGDTQYF	TGTGCCAGCAGCCAAGAAACTAGCGGGGGATCGGGAGATACGCAGTATTTT	TRBD2	TRBV4-2	17	TRBJ2-3	.
CASSLGRGAYGYTF	TGTGCCAGCAGCTTGGGCAGGGGGGCCTATGGCTACACCTTC	TRBD1	TRBV7-2	14	TRBJ1-2	.
CASSQGGQNEKLFF	TGTGCCAGCAGCCAAGGGGGACAGAATGAAAAACTGTTTTTT	TRBD1	TRBV6-5	14	TRBJ1-4	.
CASWVAGGTGELFF	TGTGCCAGCTGGGTAGCGGGAGGAACCGGGGAGCTGTTTTTT	TRBD2	TRBV2	14	TRBJ2-2	few
CASSFSQDSYEQYF	TGTGCCAGCAGCTTTTCCCAGGACAGCTACGAGCAGTACTTC	.	TRBV7-6	14	TRBJ2-7	few
CASSPGTRTGELFF	TGTGCCAGCAGCCCAGGGACTCGTACCGGGGAGCTGTTTTTT	.	TRBV11-3	14	TRBJ2-2	.
CASISGTGADEQFF	TGTGCCAGCATTTCCGGGACAGGGGCCGATGAGCAGTTCTTC	TRBD1	TRBV6-5	14	TRBJ2-1	.
CASIQDRGGYTF	TGTGCCAGCATACAAGACAGGGGAGGCTACACCTTC	TRBD1	TRBV2	12	TRBJ1-2	.
CASSSQGRGTGELFF	TGTGCCAGCAGCTCCCAAGGGAGAGGGACCGGGGAGCTGTTTTTT	.	TRBV7-3	15	TRBJ2-2	.
CASSANPASYNEQFF	TGTGCCAGCAGCGCCAACCCTGCGAGCTACAATGAGCAGTTCTTC	.	TRBV9	15	TRBJ2-1	.
CASSSGQGGHEQYF	TGTGCCAGCAGCTCGGGACAGGGAGGCCACGAGCAGTACTTC	TRBD1	TRBV11-2	14	TRBJ2-7	once
CASVSQGFGANVLTF	TGTGCCAGCGTTTCCCAGGGTTTCGGGGCCAACGTCCTGACTTTC	.	TRBV6-5	15	TRBJ2-6	.
CASRRLQETQYF	TGTGCCAGCCGCAGGCTCCAAGAGACCCAGTACTTC	.	TRBV12-3/TRBV12-4	12	TRBJ2-5	.
CASSGTGIPSGANVLTF	TGTGCCAGCAGCGGGACAGGGATACCCTCTGGGGCCAACGTCCTGACTTTC	TRBD1	TRBV25-1	17	TRBJ2-6	once
CASSMWSSGNTIYF	TGTGCCAGTAGTATGTGGAGCTCTGGAAACACCATATATTTT	.	TRBV19	14	TRBJ1-3	.
CASSMIATEAFF	TGTGCCAGTAGTATGATAGCCACTGAAGCTTTCTTT	.	TRBV19	12	TRBJ1-1	once
CASSLEGGLNTDTQYF	TGCGCCAGCAGCTTGGAGGGGGGGTTGAACACAGATACGCAGTATTTT	.	TRBV5-1	16	TRBJ2-3	.
CSGQRGAPPYNEQFF	TGCAGCGGCCAGCGGGGGGCCCCCCCTTATAATGAGCAGTTCTTC	TRBD2	TRBV29-1	15	TRBJ2-1	.
CASRADRNQPQHF	TGTGCCAGCAGGGCCGACAGGAATCAGCCCCAGCATTTT	.	TRBV2	13	TRBJ1-5	.
CASNQDGGMNTEAFF	TGTGCCAGCAACCAAGACGGGGGTATGAACACTGAAGCTTTCTTT	.	TRBV7-2	15	TRBJ1-1	.
CASSYSDGTGEKLFF	TGTGCCAGCAGTTACTCGGACGGAACGGGGGAAAAACTGTTTTTT	.	TRBV6-5	15	TRBJ1-4	.
CSASDLVGAGELFF	TGCAGTGCTAGTGACCTCGTTGGAGCCGGGGAGCTGTTTTTT	.	TRBV20-1	14	TRBJ2-2	.
CASSLATGPGIAPQHF	TGTGCCAGCAGCTTGGCTACGGGCCCCGGGATCGCACCCCAGCATTTT	.	TRBV5-8	16	TRBJ1-5	.
CASSLVQGGGEAFF	TGTGCCAGCAGCTTAGTTCAGGGAGGCGGTGAAGCTTTCTTT	.	TRBV7-2	14	TRBJ1-1	.
CASSQDRQGGGTQYF	TGTGCCAGCAGCCAAGATCGGCAGGGGGGTGGTACGCAGTATTTT	.	TRBV3-1/TRBV3-2	15	TRBJ2-3	once
CAISEDRDTEAFF	TGTGCCATCAGTGAAGACAGGGACACTGAAGCTTTCTTT	TRBD1	TRBV10-3	13	TRBJ1-1	once
CASSPTGQGAGNQPQHF	TGTGCCAGCAGCCCTACGGGGCAGGGGGCAGGCAATCAGCCCCAGCATTTT	TRBD1	TRBV6-2/TRBV6-3	17	TRBJ1-5	.
CASSQGGLTSGIYNEQFF	TGTGCCAGCAGCCAGGGGGGATTGACTAGCGGAATCTACAATGAGCAGTTCTTC	TRBD2	TRBV11-3	18	TRBJ2-1	.
CATSDPGTPAF	TGTGCCACCAGTGATCCCGGGACACCCGCCTTC	.	TRBV24-1	11	TRBJ1-2	.
CASSRRGTGAQPQHF	TGTGCCAGCAGTAGAAGGGGGACAGGGGCTCAGCCCCAGCATTTT	TRBD1	TRBV2	15	TRBJ1-5	.
CASRGALAGLGTQYF	TGTGCCAGCCGTGGGGCCCTAGCGGGATTGGGGACCCAGTACTTC	TRBD2	TRBV28	15	TRBJ2-5	.
CSVGSTGGYFYEQYF	TGCAGCGTGGGGTCGACAGGGGGCTATTTCTACGAGCAGTACTTC	TRBD1	TRBV29-1	15	TRBJ2-7	.
CASSQRTSGAPSLEEQFF	TGTGCCAGCAGCCAGAGGACTAGCGGGGCCCCCTCCCTAGAGGAGCAGTTCTTC	TRBD2	TRBV14	18	TRBJ2-1	.
CASSSRGTSGGIRETQYF	TGTGCCAGCAGCTCCCGGGGGACTAGCGGGGGTATCCGAGAGACCCAGTACTTC	TRBD2	TRBV5-4	18	TRBJ2-5	.
CASSVQGGRPQHF	TGTGCCAGTAGTGTCCAAGGGGGACGGCCCCAGCATTTT	.	TRBV19	13	TRBJ1-5	once
CASSQREGADTQYF	TGCGCCAGCAGCCAGCGGGAGGGAGCAGATACGCAGTATTTT	TRBD2	TRBV4-1	14	TRBJ2-3	few
CASSLDLAASSYNSPLHF	TGTGCCAGCAGCTTAGATCTCGCGGCGAGCTCCTATAATTCACCCCTCCACTTT	.	TRBV11-3	18	TRBJ1-6	.
CASSQDRLNTEAFF	TGTGCCAGCTCCCAGGACAGGTTGAACACTGAAGCTTTCTTT	TRBD1	TRBV18	14	TRBJ1-1	.
CASSQGLPGELTGELFF	TGTGCCAGCAGCCAAGGTCTTCCGGGGGAGCTCACCGGGGAGCTGTTTTTT	.	TRBV14	17	TRBJ2-2	.
CAISEWDRYNSPLHF	TGTGCCATCAGTGAGTGGGACAGGTATAATTCACCCCTCCACTTT	TRBD1	TRBV10-3	15	TRBJ1-6	.
CASSDQPAGGVNYGYTF	TGTGCCAGCAGTGACCAGCCTGCGGGAGGGGTTAACTATGGCTACACCTTC	.	TRBV6-1	17	TRBJ1-2	.
CASSNSLEAFF	TGTGCCAGCAGCAACAGTTTAGAAGCTTTCTTT	.	TRBV13	11	TRBJ1-1	few